Presented here are 11 T cell receptor beta chains from one specimen sequenced in a study of immune heterogeneity within non-small cell lung tumors. It was a multiplex PCR that amplified TCR beta CDR3, with 32 V and 13 J primers. TCRdb fed the multiplex PCR reads into MiXCR, producing one record per CDR3 protein. The sample lists 20,000 to 25,000 distinct CDR3 sequences, approximately 26% occurring once. Genomic DNA extracted from bulk tumor tissue served as template. A total of roughly 620 ng was used per sample. Biopsies that were spaced far apart were taken, several per primary tumor, during surgery. It was patients with untreated, newly diagnosed non-small cell lung cancer who underwent curative surgery. Sequenced: lung tumor tissue. These receptors were obtained from a man in his forties or fifties with non-small cell lung cancer.

Note on this clonotype: A much larger clone differs by one base, so this may be a read error. The chain combines TRBV6-2 or TRBV6-3 with TRBJ2-7, with TRBD1 as a possible D gene (7 bases). This CDR3 has 16 residues. CDR1 and CDR2 from the germline V gene are MNHEY and SVGEGT. V lost 5 bases and J lost 3, with 20 bases in between. In DNA form, the CDR3 reads TGTGCCAGCAGTGGAGGGATTTGGGGACAGTACTACGAGCAGTACTTC. Translation gives CASSGGIWGQYYEQYF.

Only one count was recorded for this clonotype. This may stem from a read error, because a much larger clone lies one nucleotide away. The chain couples TRBV24-1 to TRBJ1-2; no firm D call. The CDR3 loop spans 11 amino acids. The germline CDR1 and CDR2 sequences are KGHDR and SFDVKD. CDR3 DNA: TGTGCCACCAGCGATGGGGTTGGCTACAACTTC. Translating it yields CATSDGVGYNF.

This clonotype was seen a handful of times. The chain couples TRBV19 to TRBJ1-2; TRBD1 matches 7 bases. The CDR3 runs to 15 residues. With V trimmed by 3 bases and J by 4 bases, 8 bases remained unmatched. Germline values: CDR1 LNHDA, CDR2 SQIVND (reference sequence). The CDR3 loop is CASSIQTGLGYGYTF. In DNA form, the CDR3 reads TGTGCCAGTAGTATTCAGACAGGGTTGGGCTATGGCTACACCTTC.

The rearrangement joins TRBV19 to TRBJ2-7, with 10 nucleotides matching TRBD2. This CDR3 contains 15 residues. Per the germline V gene, CDR1 is LNHDA and CDR2 is SQIVND (reference sequence). Trimming at V came to 4 bases and at J to 4 bases, leaving 7 bases not matched to a gene. The CDR3, as DNA: TGTGCCAGTAGTAAGTCTAGCGGGAGTACGTACGAGCAGTACTTC. Protein product: CASSKSSGSTYEQYF.

This sequence joins TRBV5-1 and TRBJ2-1; D is ambiguous. The V end lost 3 bases, the J end lost 4 bases, and 8 bases lay between the germline ends. The CDR3 runs to 13 residues. Germline V CDR1 and CDR2: SGHRS, YFSETQ. CDR3 sequence (DNA): TGCGCCAGCAGCTCCTTATCGTACAATGAGCAGTTCTTC. Translating gives CASSSLSYNEQFF.

The chain recombines TRBV18 with TRBJ2-4; TRBD1 is a possible D gene (8 bases). V lost 0 bases, J lost 0 bases, and 18 bases lay in between. The CDR3 spans 19 residues. Germline values: CDR1 KGHSH, CDR2 LQKENI. The CDR3 region is CASSPPRTGGDLAKNIQYF. In DNA form, the CDR3 reads TGTGCCAGCTCACCACCTCGAACAGGGGGGGACCTAGCCAAAAACATTCAGTACTTC.

The genes are TRBV5-6 and TRBJ2-3; 8 bases fit TRBD2. CDR3 size: 16 residues. Germline V gene lookup returns CDR1 SGHDT and CDR2 YYEEEE. V lost 1 base to trimming and J lost 2 bases; unmatched junction nucleotides: 6. This CDR3 reads CASSLFSAGVTDTQYF. CDR3 nucleotide sequence: TGTGCCAGCAGCTTGTTTTCAGCGGGAGTCACAGATACGCAGTATTTT.

This chain uses TRBV9 with TRBJ2-2, with 7 bases fitting TRBD2. CDR1 and CDR2 from the germline V gene are SGDLS and YYNGEE. This CDR3 has 16 residues. Trimming took 3 bases from V and 3 from J; bases not matched to a gene: 8. The DNA of the CDR3 is TGTGCCAGCAGCGGCCGCGGGAGTTCGGACACCGGGGAGCTGTTTTTT. As protein: CASSGRGSSDTGELFF.

This clonotype was counted a few times. The chain employs TRBV9 and TRBJ1-1; D call uncertain. Germline V lookup: CDR1 SGDLS, CDR2 YYNGEE. Deletions cut 0 bases from V and 4 bases from J, with 7 bases between. The CDR3 extends over 13 amino acids. The CDR3 protein is CASSVGPGTEAFF. Written as DNA, the CDR3 is TGTGCCAGCAGCGTAGGCCCGGGCACTGAAGCTTTCTTT.

In this sample, this clonotype turned up many times. A read error may account for a junction end that differs from germline. The J gene is TRBJ1-4, the V gene TRBV10-3; 7 bases fit TRBD1. Germline V gene sequence: CDR1 ENHRY, CDR2 SYGVKD. CDR3 size: 12 residues. The CDR3 bases are TGCGCCGCAGGGGGAACTAATGAAAAACTGTTTTTT. As protein: CAAGGTNEKLFF.

The J gene is TRBJ2-1, the V gene TRBV9; D possibly corresponds to TRBD1 (6 bases). The germline CDR1 and CDR2 sequences are SGDLS and YYNGEE. This CDR3 has 15 amino acids. V was clipped by 4 bases and J by 3 bases, with 14 bases between them. The CDR3: CASSTLTGYYNEQFF. In DNA form, the CDR3 reads TGTGCCAGCAGCACCCTTACAGGGTACTACAATGAGCAGTTCTTC. The full variable domain, with the rest looked up from reference TRBV9 and TRBJ2-1, is DSGVTQTPKHLITATGQRVTLRCSPRSGDLSVYWYQQSLDQGLQFLIQYYNGEERAKGNILERFSAQQFPDLHSELNLSSLELGDSALYFCASSTLTGYYNEQFFGPGTRLTVL.